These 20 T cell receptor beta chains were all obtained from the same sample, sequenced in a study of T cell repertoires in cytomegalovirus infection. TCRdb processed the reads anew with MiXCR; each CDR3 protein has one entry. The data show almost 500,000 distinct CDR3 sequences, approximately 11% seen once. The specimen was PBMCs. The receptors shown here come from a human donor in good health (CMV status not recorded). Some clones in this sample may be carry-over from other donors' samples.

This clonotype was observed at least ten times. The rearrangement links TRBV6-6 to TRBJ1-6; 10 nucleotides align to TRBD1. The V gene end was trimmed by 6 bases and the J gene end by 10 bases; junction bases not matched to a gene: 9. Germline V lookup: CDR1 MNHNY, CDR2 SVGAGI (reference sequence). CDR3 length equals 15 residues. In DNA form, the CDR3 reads TGTGCCAGCAGCCTCGAGACAGGGGGCCAGTCACCCCTCCACTTT. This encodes CASSLETGGQSPLHF.

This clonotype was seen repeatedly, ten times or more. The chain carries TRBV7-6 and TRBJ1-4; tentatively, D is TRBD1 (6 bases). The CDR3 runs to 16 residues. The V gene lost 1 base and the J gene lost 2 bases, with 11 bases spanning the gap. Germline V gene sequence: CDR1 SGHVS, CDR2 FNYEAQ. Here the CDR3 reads CASSLGGAVTNEKLFF. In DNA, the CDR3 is TGTGCCAGCAGCTTAGGGGGGGCTGTGACTAATGAAAAACTGTTTTTT.

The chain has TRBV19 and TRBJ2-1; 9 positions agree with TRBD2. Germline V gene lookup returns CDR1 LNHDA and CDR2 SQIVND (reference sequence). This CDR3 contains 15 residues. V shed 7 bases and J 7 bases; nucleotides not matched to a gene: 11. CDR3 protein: CASTAGGEVGNEQFF. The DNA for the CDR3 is TGTGCCAGTACCGCGGGGGGGGAGGTCGGGAATGAGCAGTTCTTC.

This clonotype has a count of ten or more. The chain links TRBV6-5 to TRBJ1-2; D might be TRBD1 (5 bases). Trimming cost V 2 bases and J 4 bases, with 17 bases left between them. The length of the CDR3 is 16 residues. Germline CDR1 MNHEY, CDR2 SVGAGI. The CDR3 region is CASSYALGTPGYGYTF. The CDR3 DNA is TGTGCCAGCAGTTACGCCCTAGGGACGCCAGGCTATGGCTACACCTTC.

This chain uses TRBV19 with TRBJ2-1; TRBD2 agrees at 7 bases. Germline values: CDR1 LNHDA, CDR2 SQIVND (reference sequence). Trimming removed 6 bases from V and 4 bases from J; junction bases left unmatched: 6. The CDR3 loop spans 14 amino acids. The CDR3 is CASRRSGDYNEQFF. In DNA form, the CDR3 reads TGTGCCAGTAGGCGGAGCGGGGATTACAATGAGCAGTTCTTC.

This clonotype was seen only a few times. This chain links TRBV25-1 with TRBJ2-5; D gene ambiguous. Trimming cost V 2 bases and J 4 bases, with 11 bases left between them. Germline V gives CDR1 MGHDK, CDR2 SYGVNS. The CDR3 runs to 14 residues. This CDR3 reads CASSEKNDRETQYF. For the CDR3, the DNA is TGTGCCAGCAGTGAAAAGAACGACCGAGAGACCCAGTACTTC.

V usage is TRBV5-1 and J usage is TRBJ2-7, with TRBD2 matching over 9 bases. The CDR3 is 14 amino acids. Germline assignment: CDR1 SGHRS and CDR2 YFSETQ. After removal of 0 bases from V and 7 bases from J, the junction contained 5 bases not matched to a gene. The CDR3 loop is CASSLVSGRIEQYF. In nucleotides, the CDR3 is TGCGCCAGCAGCTTGGTCAGCGGGAGGATTGAGCAGTACTTC.

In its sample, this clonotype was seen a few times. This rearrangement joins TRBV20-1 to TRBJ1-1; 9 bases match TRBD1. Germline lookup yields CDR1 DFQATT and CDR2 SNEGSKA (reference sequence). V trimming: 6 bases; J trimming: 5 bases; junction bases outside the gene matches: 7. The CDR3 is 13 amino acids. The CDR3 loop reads CSALQGARTEAFF. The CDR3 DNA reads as TGCAGTGCCCTACAGGGGGCCAGGACTGAAGCTTTCTTT.

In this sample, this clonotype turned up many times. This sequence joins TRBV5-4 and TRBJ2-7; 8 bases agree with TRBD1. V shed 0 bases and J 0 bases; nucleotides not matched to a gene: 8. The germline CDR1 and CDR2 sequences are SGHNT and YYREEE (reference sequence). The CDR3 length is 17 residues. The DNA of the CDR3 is TGTGCCAGCAGCTTGGATCCAGGGGGCGTCTCCTCCTACGAGCAGTACTTC. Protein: CASSLDPGGVSSYEQYF.

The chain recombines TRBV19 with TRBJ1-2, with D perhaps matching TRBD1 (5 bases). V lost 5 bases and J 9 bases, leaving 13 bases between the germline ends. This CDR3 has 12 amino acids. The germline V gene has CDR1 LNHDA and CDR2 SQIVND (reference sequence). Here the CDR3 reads CASSPKAGSYTF. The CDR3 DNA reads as TGTGCCAGTAGTCCCAAGGCAGGGAGCTACACCTTC.

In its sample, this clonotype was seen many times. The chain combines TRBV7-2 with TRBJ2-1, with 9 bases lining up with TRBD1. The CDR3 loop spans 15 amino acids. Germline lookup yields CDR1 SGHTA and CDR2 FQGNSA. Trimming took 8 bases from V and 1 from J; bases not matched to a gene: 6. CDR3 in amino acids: CASLADRGSYNEQFF. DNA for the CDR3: TGTGCCAGCCTCGCGGACAGGGGATCCTACAATGAGCAGTTCTTC.

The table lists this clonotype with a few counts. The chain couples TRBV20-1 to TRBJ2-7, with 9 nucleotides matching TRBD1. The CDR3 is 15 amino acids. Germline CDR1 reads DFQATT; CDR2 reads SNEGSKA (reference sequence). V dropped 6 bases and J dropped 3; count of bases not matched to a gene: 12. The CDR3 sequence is CSARDRETSSYEQYF. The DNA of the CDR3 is TGCAGTGCAAGGGACAGGGAAACTTCGAGCTACGAGCAGTACTTC.

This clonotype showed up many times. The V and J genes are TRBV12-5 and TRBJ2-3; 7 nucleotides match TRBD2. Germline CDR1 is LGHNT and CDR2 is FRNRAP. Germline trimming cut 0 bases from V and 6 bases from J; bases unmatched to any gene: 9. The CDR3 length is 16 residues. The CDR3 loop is CASGLVHGGVGDTQYF. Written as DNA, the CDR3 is TGTGCTAGTGGTTTGGTACATGGGGGGGTTGGGGATACGCAGTATTTT.

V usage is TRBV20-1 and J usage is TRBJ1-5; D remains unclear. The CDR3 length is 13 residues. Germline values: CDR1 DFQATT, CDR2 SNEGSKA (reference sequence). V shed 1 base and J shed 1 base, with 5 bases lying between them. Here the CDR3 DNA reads TGCAGTGCTAGAGCCCGAAGCAATCAGCCCCAGCATTTT. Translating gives CSARARSNQPQHF.

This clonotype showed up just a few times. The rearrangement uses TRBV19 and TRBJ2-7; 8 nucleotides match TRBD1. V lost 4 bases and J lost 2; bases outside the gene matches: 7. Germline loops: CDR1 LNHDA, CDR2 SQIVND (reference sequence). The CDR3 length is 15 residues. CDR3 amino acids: CASSKSTGGTYEQYF. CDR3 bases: TGTGCCAGTAGTAAGTCCACAGGGGGAACCTACGAGCAGTACTTC.

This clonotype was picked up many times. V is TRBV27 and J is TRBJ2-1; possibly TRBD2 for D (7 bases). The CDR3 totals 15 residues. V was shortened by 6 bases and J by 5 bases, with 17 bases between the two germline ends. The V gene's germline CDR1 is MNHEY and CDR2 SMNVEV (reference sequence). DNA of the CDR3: TGTGCCAGCAGCCCGAGGGGGAGGGAAAACAATGAGCAGTTCTTC. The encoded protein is CASSPRGRENNEQFF.

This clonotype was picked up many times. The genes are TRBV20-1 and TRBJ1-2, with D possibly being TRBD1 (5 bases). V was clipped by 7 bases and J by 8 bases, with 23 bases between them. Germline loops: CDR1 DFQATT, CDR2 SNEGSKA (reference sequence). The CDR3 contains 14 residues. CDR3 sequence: CSGADGGAGEGYTF. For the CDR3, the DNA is TGCAGTGGGGCGGATGGGGGAGCTGGGGAAGGCTACACCTTC.

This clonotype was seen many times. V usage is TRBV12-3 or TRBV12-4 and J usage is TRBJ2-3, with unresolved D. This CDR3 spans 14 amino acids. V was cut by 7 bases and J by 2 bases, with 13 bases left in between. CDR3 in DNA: TGTGCCAGCACCAACCTACCATCCACAGATACGCAGTATTTT. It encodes CASTNLPSTDTQYF.

CDR3 coding DNA: TGTGCCAGCAGCCCCGGGGACCTTTCCTACAATGAGCAGTTCTTC. This encodes CASSPGDLSYNEQFF. The rearrangement links TRBV7-2 to TRBJ2-1; the D gene could be TRBD1 or TRBD2 (5 bases each). The germline gives CDR1 SGHTA, CDR2 FQGNSA. Between the trimmed V and J ends, which lost 5 bases and 1 base, there was a span of 12 bases. There are 15 residues in the CDR3.

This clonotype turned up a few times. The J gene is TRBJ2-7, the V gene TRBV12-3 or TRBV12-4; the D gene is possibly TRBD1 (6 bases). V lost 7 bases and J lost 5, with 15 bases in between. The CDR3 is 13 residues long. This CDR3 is CASTNQGSHEQYF. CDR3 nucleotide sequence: TGTGCCAGCACCAATCAGGGGTCCCACGAGCAGTACTTC.